The T cell receptor beta chain described here comes from a study of T cell repertoires in cytomegalovirus infection. The wider study: Indications came from public TCR beta signatures; they pointed to CMV infection and to a matching HLA type.

About this clonotype itself: The target antigen is unknown.

The germline V and J ends were trimmed by 3 bases and 3 bases, with 9 bases remaining between them. The germline V gene has CDR1 SEHNR and CDR2 FQNEAQ (reference sequence). The CDR3 has 13 residues. One entry per CDR3 protein, called by TCRdb with MiXCR from the reads. This repertoire shows around 100,000 distinct CDR3 sequences, over 40% found once; its top ten account for 74%. Overall study results and limits: The study found HLA-C-restricted CMV-specific TCR beta clonotypes dominating the ex vivo response.

This receptor was identified in a human donor in good health (CMV status not recorded). Some clones in this sample may be carry-over from other donors' samples. V gene TRBV7-9 combines with J gene TRBJ2-7, with no clear D. The material sequenced was CD8+ T cells from cultured PBMCs, taken from culture after CMV antigen stimulation. The CDR3 protein is CASSLDPYYEQYF. The CDR3 DNA reads as TGTGCCAGCAGCTTGGACCCTTACTACGAGCAGTACTTC. The whole variable domain, filled in from reference TRBV7-9 and TRBJ2-7, reads DTGVSQNPRHKITKRGQNVTFRCDPISEHNRLYWYRQTLGQGPEFLTYFQNEAQLEKSRLLSDRFSAERPKGSFSTLEIQRTEQGDSAMYLCASSLDPYYEQYFGPGTRLTVT.